What follows is one T cell receptor (beta chain) and its context. The data were obtained in a study of technical replicates of blood from a few donors. Germline V gene data show CDR1 as SGHTA and CDR2 as FQGTGA. The CDR3 extends over 15 amino acids. V dropped 1 base and J dropped 7 bases, with 13 bases sitting between them. Profiling relied on immunoSEQ multiplex PCR, and the TCRdb table lists in-frame clones only, not all of them. The sample records 70,000 or so clones, over 80% being singletons. The chain recombines TRBV7-3 with TRBJ1-4, with D tentatively TRBD1 (6 bases). The origin of this receptor is a human donor in good health. Sequenced material: T cells isolated from PBMCs. The CDR3 nucleotides are TGTGCCAGCAGCTTAAGCAGGGTACAGGGTGAAAAACTGTTTTTT. Protein: CASSLSRVQGEKLFF.